Sequencing of this T cell receptor beta chain was carried out in a study of monozygotic twins with inflammatory bowel disease. General study results and limits: Especially with disease activity, IBD patients shared fewer clonotypes with others than healthy twins did. Evidence failed to back one strong IBD-linked signal or clonotype.

Through template switching, UMIs that included a 6-nucleotide sample barcode were added. TCRdb reprocessed the 5' RACE reads and reports one entry per CDR3 protein, with no DNA. This sample's table reports fewer than 450,000 distinct CDR3 sequences. Germline CDR1 and CDR2: SGDLS and YYNGEE. This CDR3 contains 14 residues. With respect to this clonotype: Its specificity is unknown.

The V call is TRBV9, the J call TRBJ1-3; without DNA, the TCRdb call of TRBD1 cannot be checked. This clonotype was obtained from a human donor with ulcerative colitis or Crohn's disease, or a healthy co-twin of an affected twin (not recorded which). Material for sequencing was blood. The CDR3 reads CASSATVTGNTIYF.